What follows are 8 T cell receptor beta chains derived from one specimen sequenced in a study of brain T cells in children with intractable seizures. Using immunoSEQ multiplex PCR, the repertoire was profiled, and TCRdb retains in-frame clones only, with some absent. The repertoire has 110,000 or so clones, approximately 94% of them found once; the top ten carry 3.8%. The sequencing here drew on peripheral blood, taken at surgery. Source of these receptors: a boy in the first two years of life with hemimegalencephaly and intractable seizures.

The chain uses TRBV4-1 and TRBJ2-7; no clear D. Germline V CDR1 and CDR2: MGHRA, YSYEKL. There are 16 residues in the CDR3. Trimming stripped 1 base from V and 1 base from J, with 14 bases between. This CDR3 is CASSQVKSLYSYEQYF. CDR3 coding DNA: TGCGCCAGCAGCCAAGTGAAATCTTTATATTCCTACGAGCAGTACTTC.

The J gene is TRBJ2-2, the V gene TRBV2; unclear D gene. Trimming removed 6 bases at V and 2 bases at J, with 7 bases between. The CDR3 sequence is 13 residues long. Germline CDR1 reads SNHLY; CDR2 reads FYNNEI. CDR3 protein: CASRSGNTGELFF. The CDR3 coding sequence is TGTGCCAGCAGGTCTGGTAACACCGGGGAGCTGTTTTTT.

The chain combines TRBV7-2 with TRBJ2-5, with 15 bases identical to TRBD2. V shed 5 bases, J shed 6 bases, and the junction held 10 bases outside the gene matches. CDR1 and CDR2 (germline): SGHTA, FQGNSA. The CDR3 is made up of 17 amino acids. The CDR3 nucleotides are TGTGCCAGCAGCCCCCGAATCGGACTAGCGGGGGGGAAGACCCAGTACTTC. Its translation is CASSPRIGLAGGKTQYF.

The table lists this clone with a few counts. The rearrangement joins TRBV27 to TRBJ1-6; 8 bases match TRBD1. Germline V lookup: CDR1 MNHEY, CDR2 SMNVEV (reference sequence). The CDR3 loop spans 19 amino acids. Trimming removed 2 bases from V and 7 bases from J; junction bases left unmatched: 16. CDR3 nucleotide sequence: TGTGCCAGCAGTTTAAGCCGGGGTAGACAGGGGATCTGGAATTCACCCCTCCACTTT. The encoded protein is CASSLSRGRQGIWNSPLHF.

This clone occurred once. The chain employs TRBV27 and TRBJ2-1, with D perhaps matching TRBD1 (5 bases). This CDR3 comprises 17 residues. Germline CDR1 reads MNHEY; CDR2 reads SMNVEV (reference sequence). Trimming stripped 1 base from V and 7 bases from J, with 20 bases between. The CDR3 nucleotides are TGTGCCAGCAGTTTATTGGGTGCATTAGGGGTTGGAAATGAGCAGTTCTTC. Translating gives CASSLLGALGVGNEQFF.

The gene calls are TRBV10-3 and TRBJ2-3; 8 nucleotides line up with TRBD2. V dropped 6 bases and J dropped 3; count of bases not matched to a gene: 5. Germline V CDR1 and CDR2: ENHRY, SYGVKD. The CDR3 extends over 14 amino acids. The CDR3 loop is CAIRAGAGTDTQYF. CDR3 coding DNA: TGTGCCATCAGAGCGGGGGCAGGGACAGATACGCAGTATTTT.

The gene calls are TRBV21-1 and TRBJ2-5; the table's D call of TRBD1 was not tested on the DNA. TRBV21-1 is recorded as a pseudogene. The CDR3 spans 16 residues. This CDR3 is CASSRTRTAYKETQYF. The CDR3, as DNA: TGTGCCAGCAGCAGAACCCGGACAGCCTATAAAGAGACCCAGTACTTC.

In nucleotides, the CDR3 is TGTGCCACCCGGGGCTGGACCTATAATTCACCCCTCCACTTT. Encoded protein: CATRGWTYNSPLHF. The chain links TRBV28 to TRBJ1-6, with D maybe TRBD1 (5 bases). The V gene's germline CDR1 is MDHEN and CDR2 SYDVKM. V lost 10 bases to trimming and J lost 2 bases, with 12 bases between them. This CDR3 has 14 residues.